This T cell receptor (beta chain) was recovered during a study of OX40 agonist ivuxolimab in advanced cancers. CDR3 length equals 16 residues. Germline V gene lookup returns CDR1 SGHTA and CDR2 FQGNSA. V shed 5 bases and J 2 bases; nucleotides not matched to a gene: 8. The data were produced by immunoSEQ multiplex PCR, yet TCRdb's version contains in-frame clones alone and is incomplete. The table records 60,000 to 90,000 clones, under 95% of them present only once. The material was CD4+ or CD8+ T cells sorted from blood, obtained in a trial of the OX40 agonist ivuxolimab. This receptor was obtained from an adult with an advanced solid tumor such as melanoma, head and neck, liver or kidney cancer. This chain uses TRBV7-2 with TRBJ2-7, with TRBD2 identical over 11 bases. This CDR3 is CASSKTSGITAYEQYF. CDR3 in DNA: TGTGCCAGCAGCAAGACTAGCGGGATAACGGCCTACGAGCAGTACTTC.